These 28 T cell receptor beta chains were all obtained from the same sample, sequenced in a study of beta chain features in type 1 diabetes. Study-level findings and limits: Shorter TCRB CDR3s, moderately but significantly so, were found in Type 1 diabetes patients in all four CD4+ subsets.

No antigen has been identified for these receptors. The whole isolated RNA underwent reverse transcription, so sequencing captured expressed TCRB transcripts. Assay: immunoSEQ multiplex PCR; the TCRdb copy retains only in-frame clones and omits some. The sample includes some 16,000 clones, around 69% of them seen just once. The sample was stem cell memory CD4+ T cells from blood. These receptors all come from a woman aged 18 to 35 with type 1 diabetes.

The V call is TRBV9, the J call TRBJ2-1; D is ambiguous. Deletions cut 1 base from V and 4 bases from J, with 12 bases between. Per the germline V gene, CDR1 is SGDLS and CDR2 is YYNGEE. The CDR3 contains 15 residues. The CDR3, as DNA: TGTGCCAGCAGCGTATCTCAGTCCTTGTACAATGAGCAGTTCTTC. It codes for CASSVSQSLYNEQFF.

The chain links TRBV7-9 to TRBJ1-5; possibly TRBD1 for D (6 bases). The V gene's germline CDR1 is SEHNR and CDR2 FQNEAQ (reference sequence). This CDR3 region has 13 residues. V was trimmed by 6 bases and J by 6 bases, leaving 12 bases between them. This CDR3 reads CASSPGQLQPQHF. The CDR3 DNA reads TGTGCCAGCAGTCCTGGACAGCTTCAGCCCCAGCATTTT.

V and J are TRBV7-2 and TRBJ2-1; a weak D match, TRBD1 (6 bases). V was shortened by 2 bases and J by 16 bases, with 12 bases between the two germline ends. Looked up from germline, CDR1 is SGHTA and CDR2 is FQGNSA. This CDR3 is 11 amino acids long. The CDR3 nucleotides are TGTGCCAGCAGCTTAACAGGGACACTCTTCTTC. As protein: CASSLTGTLFF.

The J gene is TRBJ2-3, the V gene TRBV10-3; D is perhaps TRBD2 (6 bases). Per germline, CDR1 ENHRY and CDR2 SYGVKD. This CDR3 is 13 amino acids long. Trimming removed 8 bases from V and 1 base from J, with 10 bases in between. The chain's CDR3 is CAIGASGTDTQYF. CDR3 DNA: TGTGCCATCGGGGCTAGCGGCACAGATACGCAGTATTTT.

V is TRBV2 and J is TRBJ1-4; TRBD1 is a possible D gene (6 bases). The CDR3 covers 14 residues. The germline CDR1 and CDR2 sequences are SNHLY and FYNNEI. The V end lost 7 bases, the J end lost 0 bases, and 9 bases lay between the germline ends. The CDR3 loop is CASKAGATNEKLFF. For the CDR3, the DNA is TGTGCCAGCAAAGCAGGGGCAACTAATGAAAAACTGTTTTTT.

This chain links TRBV7-9 with TRBJ2-5; tentatively, D is TRBD1 (5 bases). CDR3 length: 13 amino acids. Germline V CDR1 and CDR2: SEHNR, FQNEAQ (reference sequence). The V gene lost 6 bases and the J gene lost 5 bases, with 13 bases spanning the gap. The CDR3: CASRGPSWETQYF. In DNA, the CDR3 is TGTGCCAGCAGGGGGCCCTCGTGGGAGACCCAGTACTTC.

This clone was recorded a few times. One end of the junction varies from germline; a read error may be responsible. This sequence joins TRBV7-9 and TRBJ2-2; 8 positions match TRBD2. CDR3 length equals 15 residues. CDR1 and CDR2 (germline): SEHNR, FQNEAQ (reference sequence). DNA for the CDR3: TGTGCCAGCAGCCTGGGACTAGAGAACGCCGGGGAGCTGTTTTTT. Amino acids: CASSLGLENAGELFF.

V is TRBV28 and J is TRBJ2-7; tentative D call: TRBD2 (5 bases). The CDR3 length is 17 residues. Trimming stripped 2 bases from V and 0 bases from J, with 17 bases between. CDR1 and CDR2 from the germline V gene are MDHEN and SYDVKM. This CDR3 is CASSLLPSGLLSYEQYF. DNA of the CDR3: TGTGCCAGCAGTTTACTGCCTTCGGGGTTACTCTCCTACGAGCAGTACTTC.

This sequence joins TRBV28 and TRBJ2-3, with D perhaps matching TRBD2 (6 bases). CDR3 size: 11 residues. V shed 8 bases and J shed 5 bases, with 8 bases lying between them. Germline V lookup: CDR1 MDHEN, CDR2 SYDVKM. For the CDR3, the DNA is TGTGCCAGCGGGAGGTTAGATACGCAGTATTTT. Amino acid sequence: CASGRLDTQYF.

The V call is TRBV28, the J call TRBJ1-6; possibly TRBD1 for D (6 bases). Germline V gene sequence: CDR1 MDHEN, CDR2 SYDVKM. Trimming left V 5 bases short and J 7 bases short, with 6 bases between. The CDR3 is 12 residues long. The CDR3 region has the DNA TGTGCCAGCAGTGACAGGAATTCACCCCTCCACTTT. Encoded protein: CASSDRNSPLHF.

This clone was observed a handful of times. This chain links TRBV5-1 with TRBJ2-4, with TRBD1 as a possible D gene (6 bases). The CDR3 totals 14 residues. The germline V gene has CDR1 SGHRS and CDR2 YFSETQ. V gave up 0 bases and J gave up 6 bases, with 10 bases separating them. The DNA for the CDR3 is TGCGCCAGCAGCTTGGCCCAGGGGACAAACATTCAGTACTTC. Amino acids: CASSLAQGTNIQYF.

The chain recombines TRBV7-3 with TRBJ2-1; 10 bases are shared with TRBD2. The trim removed 3 bases at V and 7 bases at J, leaving 15 bases unmatched. The germline CDR1 and CDR2 sequences are SGHTA and FQGTGA. The CDR3 extends over 18 amino acids. Here the CDR3 reads CASSLGLAGAGPHNEQFF. For the CDR3, the DNA is TGTGCCAGCAGCTTGGGGCTAGCGGGAGCCGGGCCACATAATGAGCAGTTCTTC.

This chain joins TRBV19 and TRBJ1-2; TRBD1 might be the D (6 bases). Germline lookup yields CDR1 LNHDA and CDR2 SQIVND (reference sequence). CDR3 length equals 13 residues. Trimming pared 7 bases from V and 8 bases from J, leaving 17 bases between. CDR3 bases: TGTGCCAGTACGGACAGACCCGAATGGGGCTACACCTTC. Its translation: CASTDRPEWGYTF.

The sample holds one count of this clone. The chain couples TRBV7-9 to TRBJ2-5, with TRBD2 matching 13 bases. Losses at the gene ends were 0 bases for V and 2 bases for J; bases not matched to a gene: 9. Germline assignment: CDR1 SEHNR and CDR2 FQNEAQ (reference sequence). The CDR3 has 19 residues. DNA for the CDR3: TGTGCCAGCAGCTTAGCCCATATGGGACTAGCGGGACCACAAGAGACCCAGTACTTC. It encodes CASSLAHMGLAGPQETQYF.

The V and J genes are TRBV29-1 and TRBJ2-1; 7 positions agree with TRBD2. From germline, CDR1 is SQVTM and CDR2 ANQGSEA. J lost 3 bases, V lost 2 bases, and 7 bases had no gene match. CDR3 length: 15 residues. This chain's CDR3 is CSVEYWGGSYNEQFF. CDR3 bases: TGCAGCGTTGAATACTGGGGCGGGAGCTACAATGAGCAGTTCTTC.

The V call is TRBV27, the J call TRBJ2-2; 7 nucleotides line up with TRBD2. V shed 5 bases, J shed 0 bases, and the junction held 3 bases outside the gene matches. The CDR3 has 15 residues. CDR1 and CDR2 (germline): MNHEY, SMNVEV (reference sequence). This CDR3 reads CASSHGLANTGELFF. CDR3 nucleotides: TGTGCCAGCAGTCACGGACTAGCGAACACCGGGGAGCTGTTTTTT.

The rearrangement joins TRBV18 to TRBJ1-5, with D unresolved. CDR3 length: 13 amino acids. Germline V gene data show CDR1 as KGHSH and CDR2 as LQKENI. Trimming took off 2 bases at V and 1 base at J, with 3 bases between the two ends. The CDR3 loop reads CASSPGSNQPQHF. CDR3 nucleotides: TGTGCCAGCTCACCAGGCAGCAATCAGCCCCAGCATTTT.

The chain carries TRBV29-1 and TRBJ2-5; 11 nucleotides line up with TRBD2. Germline-derived CDR1 and CDR2 are SQVTM and ANQGSEA. There are 14 residues in the CDR3. The junction had 6 bases not matched to a gene; V was cut back by 4 bases and J by 5 bases. CDR3 loop: CSVVDSGRVETQYF. CDR3 sequence (DNA): TGCAGCGTTGTTGATAGCGGGAGGGTGGAGACCCAGTACTTC. The full variable domain, in which reference TRBV29-1 and TRBJ2-5 provide the parts outside the CDR3, is SAVISQKPSRDICQRGTSLTIQCQVDSQVTMMFWYRQQPGQSLTLIATANQGSEATYESGFVIDKFPISRPNLTFSTLTVSNMSPEDSSIYLCSVVDSGRVETQYFGPGTRLLVL.

The chain couples TRBV5-1 to TRBJ2-1; weak D call: TRBD2 (5 bases). Germline V gene sequence: CDR1 SGHRS, CDR2 YFSETQ. Trimming took 0 bases from V and 2 from J, leaving 9 bases between them. The CDR3 runs 15 residues. The CDR3 loop is CASSLVGVAYNEQFF. CDR3 DNA: TGCGCCAGCAGCTTGGTGGGAGTCGCCTACAATGAGCAGTTCTTC.

The V and J genes are TRBV5-4 and TRBJ2-5, with D perhaps TRBD2 (6 bases). The DNA end is a closer match to TRBJ2-7, so the J assignment may be wrong. The CDR3 consists of 15 residues. Germline values: CDR1 SGHNT, CDR2 YYREEE (reference sequence). The CDR3 protein is CASSLAGGATYEQYF. In DNA, the CDR3 is TGTGCCAGCAGCTTGGCTGGAGGGGCGACCTACGAGCAGTACTTC.

The chain couples TRBV4-1 to TRBJ1-5, with TRBD1 matching over 11 bases. The CDR3 has 16 amino acids. Germline assignment: CDR1 MGHRA and CDR2 YSYEKL. With V trimmed by 4 bases and J by 3 bases, 5 bases remained unmatched. The CDR3 DNA follows: TGCGCCAGCAGCCGCCGGACAGGGGGCCTCAATCAGCCCCAGCATTTT. Protein product: CASSRRTGGLNQPQHF.

J is TRBJ2-7 and V is TRBV18, with 8 bases identical to TRBD1. CDR3 length equals 15 residues. Germline assignment: CDR1 KGHSH and CDR2 LQKENI. J was trimmed by 1 base and V by 4 bases; bases with no gene match: 6. In DNA form, the CDR3 reads TGTGCCAGCTCACTCGCAGGGGGCCCTTCCTACGAGCAGTACTTC. Its protein product is CASSLAGGPSYEQYF.

This chain connects TRBV11-2 to TRBJ2-5; 14 positions agree with TRBD2. Germline CDR1 and CDR2: SGHAT and FQNNGV. The CDR3 sequence is 15 residues long. Trimming removed 3 bases from V and 4 bases from J; junction bases left unmatched: 1. CDR3 sequence (DNA): TGTGCCAGCAGCTTGGGACTAGCGGGAGCAGAGACCCAGTACTTC. It is translated as CASSLGLAGAETQYF.

The V call is TRBV28, the J call TRBJ1-1; a possible D gene is TRBD1 (5 bases). The V gene's germline CDR1 is MDHEN and CDR2 SYDVKM. V lost 2 bases to trimming and J lost 1 base, with 14 bases between them. The CDR3 runs to 16 residues. CDR3 sequence reads: CASSLMSAGRNTEAFF. The CDR3 DNA reads TGTGCCAGCAGTTTAATGTCGGCAGGGCGGAACACTGAAGCTTTCTTT. Based on the CDR3 plus reference TRBV28 and TRBJ1-1, the full variable domain is DVKVTQSSRYLVKRTGEKVFLECVQDMDHENMFWYRQDPGLGLRLIYFSYDVKMKEKGDIPEGYSVSREKKERFSLILESASTNQTSMYLCASSLMSAGRNTEAFFGQGTRLTVV.

A few counts support this clone. This sequence joins TRBV19 and TRBJ1-1; 11 positions match TRBD1. This CDR3 has 14 residues. Germline-derived CDR1 and CDR2 are LNHDA and SQIVND (reference sequence). The V segment lost 3 bases and the J segment 6 bases; nucleotides outside the gene matches: 3. CDR3 sequence (DNA): TGTGCCAGTAGTATGGACAGGGGGCCGGCTGAAGCTTTCTTT. The encoded protein is CASSMDRGPAEAFF.

This clone has more than one count but fewer than ten. The chain links TRBV28 to TRBJ2-1; the match to TRBD2 covers 14 bases. The germline V gene has CDR1 MDHEN and CDR2 SYDVKM. The CDR3 covers 18 residues. The junction had 20 bases not matched to a gene; V was cut back by 11 bases and J by 8 bases. CDR3 amino acids: CACSGRGTSGRKSHEQFF. CDR3 coding DNA: TGTGCCTGTTCGGGGCGAGGGACTAGCGGGAGAAAGAGTCATGAGCAGTTCTTC.

This clone occurred a few times. The chain is built from TRBV6-5 and TRBJ2-7; 11 bases line up with TRBD2. The junction had 2 bases not matched to a gene; V was cut back by 7 bases and J by 3 bases. CDR1 MNHEY and CDR2 SVGAGI come from the germline V gene. The CDR3 totals 13 residues. As DNA, the CDR3 is TGTGCCAGCACTAGCGGGAGGATCTACGAGCAGTACGTC. Amino acids: CASTSGRIYEQYV.

The rearrangement uses TRBV28 and TRBJ2-3; TRBD1 is a possible D gene (6 bases). Germline CDR1 and CDR2: MDHEN and SYDVKM. The CDR3 spans 15 residues. V shed 6 bases and J shed 0 bases, with 13 bases lying between them. DNA of the CDR3: TGTGCCAGCAGGGGGGCGCGGTTAAGCACAGATACGCAGTATTTT. It specifies CASRGARLSTDTQYF.